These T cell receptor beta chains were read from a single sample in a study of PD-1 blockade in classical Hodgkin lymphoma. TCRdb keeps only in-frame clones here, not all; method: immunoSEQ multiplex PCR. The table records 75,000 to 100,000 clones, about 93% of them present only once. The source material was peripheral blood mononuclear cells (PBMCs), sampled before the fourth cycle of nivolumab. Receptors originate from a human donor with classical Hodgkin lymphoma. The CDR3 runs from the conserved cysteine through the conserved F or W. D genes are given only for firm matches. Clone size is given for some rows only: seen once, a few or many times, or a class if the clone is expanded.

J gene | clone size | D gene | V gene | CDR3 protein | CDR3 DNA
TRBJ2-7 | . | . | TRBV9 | CASSVDDVGAATYEQYF | TGTGCCAGCAGCGTAGATGATGTAGGGGCAGCTACCTACGAGCAGTACTTC
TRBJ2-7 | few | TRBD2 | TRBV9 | CASSVGLAASYEQYF | TGTGCCAGCAGCGTAGGACTAGCGGCGTCCTACGAGCAGTACTTC
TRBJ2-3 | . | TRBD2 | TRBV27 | CASSIGLAGSTDTQYF | TGTGCCAGCAGTATCGGACTAGCGGGATCTACAGATACGCAGTATTTT
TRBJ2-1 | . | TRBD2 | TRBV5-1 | CAGSSGRAANEQFF | TGCGCCGGCAGTAGCGGGAGGGCCGCCAATGAGCAGTTCTTC
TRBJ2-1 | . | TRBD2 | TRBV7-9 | CASSLSGGNEQFF | TGTGCCAGCAGCTTGTCGGGAGGGAATGAGCAGTTCTTC
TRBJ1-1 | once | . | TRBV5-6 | CASSLATSGWAFF | TGTGCCAGCAGCTTGGCTACGTCAGGGTGGGCTTTCTTT
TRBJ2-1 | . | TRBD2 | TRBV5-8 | CASSDPGLAVSEQFF | TGTGCCAGCAGCGATCCGGGACTAGCGGTTAGTGAGCAGTTCTTC
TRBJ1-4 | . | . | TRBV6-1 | CASSEGGLFF | TGTGCCAGCAGTGAAGGCGGACTGTTTTTT
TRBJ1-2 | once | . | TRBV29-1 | CSVGQALNYGYTF | TGCAGCGTTGGACAGGCTTTAAACTATGGCTACACCTTC
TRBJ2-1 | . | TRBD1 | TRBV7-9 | CASSPGTAYNEQFF | TGTGCCAGCAGCCCCGGGACAGCTTACAATGAGCAGTTCTTC
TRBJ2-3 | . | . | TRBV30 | CAWSVRLAGFGEYF | TGTGCCTGGAGTGTACGGTTGGCTGGATTCGGCGAGTATTTT
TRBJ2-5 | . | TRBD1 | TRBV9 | CASSQSRTGWEQYF | TGTGCCAGCAGCCAGAGTAGGACAGGTTGGGAGCAGTACTTC
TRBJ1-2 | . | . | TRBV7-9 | CASSPPLDLNYGYTF | TGTGCCAGCAGCCCTCCCCTGGACCTTAACTATGGCTACACCTTC
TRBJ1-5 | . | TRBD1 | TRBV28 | CASSQFGTGWDQPQHF | TGTGCCAGCAGTCAATTTGGGACAGGGTGGGATCAGCCCCAGCATTTT
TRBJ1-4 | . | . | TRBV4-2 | CASSQEGAGRAVF | TGTGCCAGCAGCCAAGAGGGGGCAGGGCGGGCTGTCTTT
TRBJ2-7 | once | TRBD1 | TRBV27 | CASSSGQGLDDEQYF | TGTGCCAGCAGTTCCGGACAGGGTCTTGACGACGAGCAGTACTTC
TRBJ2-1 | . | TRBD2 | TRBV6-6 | CASSPRAGGPYNEQFF | TGTGCCAGCAGTCCTCGAGCGGGAGGACCTTACAATGAGCAGTTCTTC
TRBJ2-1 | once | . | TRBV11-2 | CASSLVRTEQFF | TGTGCCAGCAGCTTAGTTCGGACTGAGCAGTTCTTC
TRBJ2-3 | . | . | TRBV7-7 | CASSTDRTDTQYF | TGTGCTAGCAGCACTGACCGCACAGATACGCAGTATTTT
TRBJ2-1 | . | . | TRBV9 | CASSVGLSSYNEQFF | TGTGCCAGCAGCGTAGGGTTGAGCTCCTACAATGAGCAGTTCTTC
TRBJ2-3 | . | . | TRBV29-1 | CSAHIGTDTQYF | TGCAGCGCACATATCGGAACAGATACGCAGTATTTT
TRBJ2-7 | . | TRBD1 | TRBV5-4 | CASSLGTGTGAHEQYF | TGTGCCAGCAGCCTTGGGACCGGGACAGGGGCGCACGAGCAGTACTTC
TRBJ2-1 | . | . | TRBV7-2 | CASSLLLSEQFF | TGTGCCAGCAGTCTCCTCCTCTCTGAGCAGTTCTTC
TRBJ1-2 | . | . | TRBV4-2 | CASSQGGGYTF | TGTGCCAGCAGCCAGGGGGGAGGCTACACCTTC
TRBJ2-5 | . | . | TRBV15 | CATSREGETQYF | TGTGCCACCAGCAGAGAGGGAGAGACCCAGTACTTC
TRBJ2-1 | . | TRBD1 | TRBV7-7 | CASSPQGALVGNEQFF | TGTGCCAGCAGCCCACAGGGGGCCCTAGTGGGAAATGAGCAGTTCTTC
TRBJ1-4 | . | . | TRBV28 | CASSSLRERATNEKLFF | TGTGCCAGCAGTTCTTTGAGGGAGCGAGCAACTAATGAAAAACTGTTTTTT
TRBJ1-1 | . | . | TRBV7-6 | CASSSPAQENTEAFF | TGTGCCAGCAGCTCCCCCGCGCAAGAGAACACTGAAGCTTTCTTT
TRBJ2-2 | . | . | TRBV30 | CAWSPSRLFTGELFF | TGTGCCTGGAGTCCCTCACGACTTTTTACCGGGGAGCTGTTTTTT
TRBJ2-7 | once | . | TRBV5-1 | CASSLVGATYEQYF | TGCGCCAGCAGCTTGGTCGGGGCCACCTACGAGCAGTACTTC
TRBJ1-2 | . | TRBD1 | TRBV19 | CASSIAGGSYGYTF | TGTGCCAGTAGTATAGCAGGGGGCAGTTATGGCTACACCTTC
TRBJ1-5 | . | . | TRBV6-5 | CASTPRGYNQPQHF | TGTGCCAGCACCCCCCGGGGCTACAATCAGCCCCAGCATTTT
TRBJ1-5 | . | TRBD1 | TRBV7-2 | CASSFTGTGGQPQHF | TGTGCCAGCAGCTTTACCGGGACAGGGGGTCAGCCCCAGCATTTT
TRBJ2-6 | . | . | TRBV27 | CASRHTRNSGANVLTF | TGTGCCAGCAGACATACTCGCAACTCTGGGGCCAACGTCCTGACTTTC
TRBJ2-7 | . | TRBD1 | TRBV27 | CASSWDRVTREQYF | TGTGCCAGCAGTTGGGACAGGGTAACCAGGGAGCAGTACTTC
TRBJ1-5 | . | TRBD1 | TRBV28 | CASSYGTGTLLNQPQHF | TGTGCCAGCAGTTACGGGACAGGGACGCTACTCAATCAGCCCCAGCATTTT
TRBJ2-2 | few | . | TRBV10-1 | CASSERPGELNGELFF | TGCGCCAGCAGTGAGCGGCCAGGGGAATTAAACGGGGAGCTGTTTTTT
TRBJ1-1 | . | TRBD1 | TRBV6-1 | CASSEVGTAAFF | TGTGCCAGCAGTGAAGTGGGGACAGCAGCTTTCTTT
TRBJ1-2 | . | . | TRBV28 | CASSLRGGSYGYTF | TGTGCCAGCAGTTTGCGGGGAGGGAGTTATGGCTACACCTTC
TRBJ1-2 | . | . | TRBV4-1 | CASSQDRAALDYGYTF | TGCGCCAGCAGCCAAGACAGGGCCGCATTGGACTATGGCTACACCTTC
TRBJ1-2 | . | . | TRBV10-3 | CAISESGLWPGAKDYGYTF | TGTGCCATCAGTGAATCCGGGCTATGGCCGGGGGCAAAGGACTATGGCTACACCTTC
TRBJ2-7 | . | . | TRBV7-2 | CASSLSHASASYEQYF | TGTGCCAGCAGCTTGAGCCACGCCTCAGCATCCTACGAGCAGTACTTC
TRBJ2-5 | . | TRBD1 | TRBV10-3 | CAIRHPGTGGGETQYF | TGTGCCATCAGGCATCCCGGGACAGGGGGAGGGGAGACCCAGTACTTC
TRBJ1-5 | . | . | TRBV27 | CASKSGRQPQHF | TGTGCCAGCAAATCAGGAAGGCAGCCCCAGCATTTT
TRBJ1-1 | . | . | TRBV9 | CASSFSGENTEAFF | TGTGCCAGCAGCTTCTCAGGGGAGAACACTGAAGCTTTCTTT
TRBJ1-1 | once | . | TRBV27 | CASSLSRHWDTEAFF | TGTGCCAGCAGTTTATCTCGGCATTGGGACACTGAAGCTTTCTTT
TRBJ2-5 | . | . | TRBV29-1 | CSVEGYQETQYF | TGCAGCGTTGAGGGTTACCAAGAGACCCAGTACTTC
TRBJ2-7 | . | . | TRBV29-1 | CSVEDLGLGTYEQYF | TGCAGCGTTGAAGATCTTGGACTCGGAACCTACGAGCAGTACTTC
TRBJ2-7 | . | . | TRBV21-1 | CASTPFYEQYF | TGTGCCAGCACCCCTTTTTACGAGCAGTACTTC
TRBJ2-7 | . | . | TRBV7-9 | CASRGDGTYEQYF | TGTGCCAGCAGAGGGGACGGGACCTACGAGCAGTACTTC